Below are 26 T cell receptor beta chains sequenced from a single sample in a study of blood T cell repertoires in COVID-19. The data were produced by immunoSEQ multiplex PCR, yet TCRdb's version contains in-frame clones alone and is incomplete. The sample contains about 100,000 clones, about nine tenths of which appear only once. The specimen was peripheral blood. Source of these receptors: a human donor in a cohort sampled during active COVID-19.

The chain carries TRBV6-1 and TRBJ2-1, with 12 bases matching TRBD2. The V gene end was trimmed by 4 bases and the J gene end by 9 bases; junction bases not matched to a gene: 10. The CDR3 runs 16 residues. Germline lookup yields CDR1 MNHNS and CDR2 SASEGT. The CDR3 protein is CASSVPLAGGPSEQFF. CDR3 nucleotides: TGTGCCAGCAGTGTGCCCCTAGCGGGAGGGCCGAGTGAGCAGTTCTTC.

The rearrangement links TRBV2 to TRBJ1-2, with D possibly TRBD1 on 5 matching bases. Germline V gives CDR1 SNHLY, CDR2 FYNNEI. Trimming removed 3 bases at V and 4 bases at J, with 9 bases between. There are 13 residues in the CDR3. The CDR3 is CASSETDPYGYTF. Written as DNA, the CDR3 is TGTGCCAGCAGTGAGACAGATCCCTATGGCTACACCTTC. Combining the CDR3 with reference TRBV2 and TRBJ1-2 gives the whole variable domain EPEVTQTPSHQVTQMGQEVILRCVPISNHLYFYWYRQILGQKVEFLVSFYNNEISEKSEIFDDQFSVERPDGSNFTLKIRSTKLEDSAMYFCASSETDPYGYTFGSGTRLTVV.

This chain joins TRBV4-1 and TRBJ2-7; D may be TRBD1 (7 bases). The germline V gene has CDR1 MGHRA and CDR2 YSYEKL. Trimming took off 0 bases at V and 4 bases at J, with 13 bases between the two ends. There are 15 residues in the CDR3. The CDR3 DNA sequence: TGCGCCAGCAGCCAAGATAAGACAGGGAGGTACGAGCAGTACTTC. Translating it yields CASSQDKTGRYEQYF.

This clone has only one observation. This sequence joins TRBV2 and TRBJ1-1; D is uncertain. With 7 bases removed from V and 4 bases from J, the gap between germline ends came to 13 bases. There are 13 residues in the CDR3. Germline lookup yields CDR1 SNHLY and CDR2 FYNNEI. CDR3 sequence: CASTLNYGTEAFF. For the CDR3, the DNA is TGTGCCAGCACCCTAAATTATGGCACTGAAGCTTTCTTT.

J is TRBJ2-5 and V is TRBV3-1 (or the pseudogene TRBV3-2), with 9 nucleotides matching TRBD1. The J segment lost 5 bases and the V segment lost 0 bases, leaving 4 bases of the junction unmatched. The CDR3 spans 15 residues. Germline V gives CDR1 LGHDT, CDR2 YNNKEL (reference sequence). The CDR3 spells CASSQDSGQGETQYF. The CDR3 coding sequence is TGTGCCAGCAGCCAAGACAGTGGACAGGGGGAGACCCAGTACTTC.

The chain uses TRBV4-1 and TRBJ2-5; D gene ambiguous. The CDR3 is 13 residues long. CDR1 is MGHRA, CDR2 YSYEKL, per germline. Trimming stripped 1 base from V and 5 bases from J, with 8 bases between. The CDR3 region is CASSQVLFETQYF. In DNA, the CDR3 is TGCGCCAGCAGCCAAGTACTGTTCGAGACCCAGTACTTC.

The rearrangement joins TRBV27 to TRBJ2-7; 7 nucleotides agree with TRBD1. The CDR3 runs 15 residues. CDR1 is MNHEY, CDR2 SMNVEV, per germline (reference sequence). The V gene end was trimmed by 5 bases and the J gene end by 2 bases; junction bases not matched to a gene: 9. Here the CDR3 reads CASSLTGQITYEQYF. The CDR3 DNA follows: TGTGCCAGCAGTCTAACGGGACAGATAACCTACGAGCAGTACTTC.

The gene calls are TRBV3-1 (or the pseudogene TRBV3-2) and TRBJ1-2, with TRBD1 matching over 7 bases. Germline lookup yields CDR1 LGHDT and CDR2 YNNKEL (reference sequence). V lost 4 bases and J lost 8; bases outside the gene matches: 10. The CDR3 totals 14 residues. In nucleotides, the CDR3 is TGTGCCAGCAGCCCCACAGGGGAAAGTCAGGGCTACACCTTC. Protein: CASSPTGESQGYTF.

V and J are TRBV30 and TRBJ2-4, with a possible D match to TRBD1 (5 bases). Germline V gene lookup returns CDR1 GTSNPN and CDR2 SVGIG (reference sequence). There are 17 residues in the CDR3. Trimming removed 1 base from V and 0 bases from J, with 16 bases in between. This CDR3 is CAWSAPVGPLAKNIQYF. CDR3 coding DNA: TGTGCCTGGAGTGCCCCCGTGGGGCCTTTAGCCAAAAACATTCAGTACTTC.

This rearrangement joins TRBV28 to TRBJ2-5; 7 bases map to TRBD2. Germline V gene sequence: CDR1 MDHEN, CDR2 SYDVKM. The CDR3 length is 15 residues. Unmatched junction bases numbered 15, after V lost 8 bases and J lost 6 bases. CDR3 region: CASRTGAGTLKTQYF. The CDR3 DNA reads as TGTGCCAGCCGGACCGGAGCGGGGACGTTGAAGACCCAGTACTTC. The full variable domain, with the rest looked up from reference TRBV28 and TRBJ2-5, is DVKVTQSSRYLVKRTGEKVFLECVQDMDHENMFWYRQDPGLGLRLIYFSYDVKMKEKGDIPEGYSVSREKKERFSLILESASTNQTSMYLCASRTGAGTLKTQYFGPGTRLLVL.

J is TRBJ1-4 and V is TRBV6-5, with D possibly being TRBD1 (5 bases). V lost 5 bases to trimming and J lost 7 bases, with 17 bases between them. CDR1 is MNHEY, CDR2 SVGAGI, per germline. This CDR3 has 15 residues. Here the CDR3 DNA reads TGTGCCAGCAGTACGTACAGGACCCCGGGTGAAAAACTGTTTTTT. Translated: CASSTYRTPGEKLFF.

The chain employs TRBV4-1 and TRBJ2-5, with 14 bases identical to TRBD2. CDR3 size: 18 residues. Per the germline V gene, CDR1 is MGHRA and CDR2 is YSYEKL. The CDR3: CPTSRPGLAGETRETQYF. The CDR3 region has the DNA TGCCCCACCAGCCGACCGGGACTAGCGGGAGAAACTAGGGAGACCCAGTACTTC.

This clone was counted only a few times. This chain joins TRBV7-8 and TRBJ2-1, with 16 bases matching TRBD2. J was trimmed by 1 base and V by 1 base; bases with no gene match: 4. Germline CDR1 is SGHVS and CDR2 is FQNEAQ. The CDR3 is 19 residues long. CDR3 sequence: CASSLVGTSGGGSYNEQFF. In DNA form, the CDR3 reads TGTGCCAGCAGCTTAGTAGGGACTAGCGGGGGGGGGTCCTACAATGAGCAGTTCTTC.

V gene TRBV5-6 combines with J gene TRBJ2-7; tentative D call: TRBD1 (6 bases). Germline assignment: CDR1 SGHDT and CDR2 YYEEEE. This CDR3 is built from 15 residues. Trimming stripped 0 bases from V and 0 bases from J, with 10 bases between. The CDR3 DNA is TGTGCCAGCAGCTTGGCCGGACAGTTCTCCTACGAGCAGTACTTC. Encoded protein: CASSLAGQFSYEQYF. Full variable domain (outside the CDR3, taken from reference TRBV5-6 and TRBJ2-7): DAGVTQSPTHLIKTRGQQVTLRCSPKSGHDTVSWYQQALGQGPQFIFQYYEEEERQRGNFPDRFSGHQFPNYSSELNVNALLLGDSALYLCASSLAGQFSYEQYFGPGTRLTVT.

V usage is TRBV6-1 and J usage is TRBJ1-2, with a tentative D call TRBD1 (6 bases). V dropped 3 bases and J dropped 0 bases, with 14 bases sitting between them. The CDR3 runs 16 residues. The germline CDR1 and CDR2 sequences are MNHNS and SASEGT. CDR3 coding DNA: TGTGCCAGCAGTGATTCGTTGAGGACAGCTAACTATGGCTACACCTTC. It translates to CASSDSLRTANYGYTF.

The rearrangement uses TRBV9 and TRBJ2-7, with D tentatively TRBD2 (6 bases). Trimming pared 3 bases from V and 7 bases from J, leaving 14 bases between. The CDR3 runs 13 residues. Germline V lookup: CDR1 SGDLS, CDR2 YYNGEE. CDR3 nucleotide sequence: TGTGCCAGCAGCGAGGGGCCCGGGGGAGAGCAGTACTTC. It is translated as CASSEGPGGEQYF.

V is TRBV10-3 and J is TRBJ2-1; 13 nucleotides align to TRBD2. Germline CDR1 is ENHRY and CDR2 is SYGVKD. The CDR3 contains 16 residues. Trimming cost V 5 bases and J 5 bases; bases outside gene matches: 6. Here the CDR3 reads CAISSTLAGGNNEQFF. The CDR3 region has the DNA TGTGCCATCAGTTCGACACTAGCGGGAGGGAACAATGAGCAGTTCTTC.

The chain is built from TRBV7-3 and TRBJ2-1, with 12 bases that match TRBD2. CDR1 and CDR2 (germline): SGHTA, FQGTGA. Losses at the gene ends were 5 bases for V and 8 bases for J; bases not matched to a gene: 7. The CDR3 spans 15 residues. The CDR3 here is CASSALAGGGYEQFF. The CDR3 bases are TGTGCCAGCAGCGCACTAGCGGGAGGTGGGTATGAGCAGTTCTTC.

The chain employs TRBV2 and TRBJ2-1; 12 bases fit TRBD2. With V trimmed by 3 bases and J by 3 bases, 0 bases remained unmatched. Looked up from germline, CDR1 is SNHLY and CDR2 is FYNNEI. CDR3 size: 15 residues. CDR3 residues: CASSETSGGYNEQFF. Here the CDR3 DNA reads TGTGCCAGCAGTGAGACTAGCGGGGGCTACAATGAGCAGTTCTTC.

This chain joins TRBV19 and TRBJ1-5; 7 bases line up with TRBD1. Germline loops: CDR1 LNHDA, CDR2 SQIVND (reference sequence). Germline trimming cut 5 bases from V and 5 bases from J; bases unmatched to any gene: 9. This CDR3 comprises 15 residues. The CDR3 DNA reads TGTGCCAGTAGTGAACGGGGACAGACTTATCAGCCCCAGCATTTT. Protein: CASSERGQTYQPQHF.

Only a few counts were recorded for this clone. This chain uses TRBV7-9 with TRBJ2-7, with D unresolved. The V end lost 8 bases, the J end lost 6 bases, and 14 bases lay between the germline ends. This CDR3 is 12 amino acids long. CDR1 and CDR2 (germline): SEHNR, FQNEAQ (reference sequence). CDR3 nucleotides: TGTGCCAGCCGCCTCTCCCCGGGCGAGCAGTACTTC. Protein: CASRLSPGEQYF.

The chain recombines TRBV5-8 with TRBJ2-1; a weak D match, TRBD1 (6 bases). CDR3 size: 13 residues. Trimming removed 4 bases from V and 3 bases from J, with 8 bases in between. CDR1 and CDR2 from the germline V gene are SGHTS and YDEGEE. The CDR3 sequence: CASSGTNYNEQFF. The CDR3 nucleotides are TGTGCCAGCAGCGGGACAAACTACAATGAGCAGTTCTTC.

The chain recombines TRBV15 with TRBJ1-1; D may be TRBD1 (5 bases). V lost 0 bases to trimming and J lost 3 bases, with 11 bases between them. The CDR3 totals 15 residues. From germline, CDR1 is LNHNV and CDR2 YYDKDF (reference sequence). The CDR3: CATSRDQGVYTEAFF. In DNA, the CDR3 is TGTGCCACCAGCAGAGATCAAGGGGTGTACACTGAAGCTTTCTTT.

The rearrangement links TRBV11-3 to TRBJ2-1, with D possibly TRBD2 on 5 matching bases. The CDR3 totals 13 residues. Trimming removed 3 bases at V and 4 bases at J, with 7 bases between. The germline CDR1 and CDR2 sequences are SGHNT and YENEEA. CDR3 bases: TGTGCCAGCAGCTTCGGAGGTTACAATGAGCAGTTCTTC. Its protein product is CASSFGGYNEQFF.

The CDR3 region is CASSLQGGEETQYF. The CDR3 nucleotides read TGTGCCAGCAGCTTACAAGGGGGAGAAGAGACCCAGTACTTC. The V gene is TRBV7-3, the J gene TRBJ2-5; maybe TRBD1 (6 bases). The CDR3 is 14 residues long. Trimming left V 2 bases short and J 3 bases short, with 10 bases between. CDR1 SGHTA and CDR2 FQGTGA come from the germline V gene.

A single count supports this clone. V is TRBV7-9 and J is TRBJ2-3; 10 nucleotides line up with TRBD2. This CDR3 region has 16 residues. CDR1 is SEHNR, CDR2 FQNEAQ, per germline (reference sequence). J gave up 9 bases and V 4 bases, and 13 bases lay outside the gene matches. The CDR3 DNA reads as TGTGCCAGCAGCTCCACGAAGGGGACTAGCGAAGCCACGCAGTATTTT. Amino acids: CASSSTKGTSEATQYF.